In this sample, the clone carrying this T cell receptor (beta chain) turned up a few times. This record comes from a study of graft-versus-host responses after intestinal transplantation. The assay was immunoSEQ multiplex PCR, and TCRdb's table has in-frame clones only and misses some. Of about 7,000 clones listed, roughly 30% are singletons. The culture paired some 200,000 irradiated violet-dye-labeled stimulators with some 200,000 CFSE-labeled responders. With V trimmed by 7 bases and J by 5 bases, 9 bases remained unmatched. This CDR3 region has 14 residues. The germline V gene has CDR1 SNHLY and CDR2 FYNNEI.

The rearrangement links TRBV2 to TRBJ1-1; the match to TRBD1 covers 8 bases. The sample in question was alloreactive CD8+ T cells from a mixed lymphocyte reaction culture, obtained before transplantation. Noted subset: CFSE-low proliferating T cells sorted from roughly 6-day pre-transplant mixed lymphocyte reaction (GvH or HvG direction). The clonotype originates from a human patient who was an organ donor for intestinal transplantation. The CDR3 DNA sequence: TGTGCCAGCACCTTAACAGGGGGGGCAACTGAAGCTTTCTTT. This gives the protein CASTLTGGATEAFF.